This passage covers 18 T cell receptor beta chains from one sample sequenced in a study of T cells in Graves' hyperthyroidism and ophthalmopathy. Amplification of TCR beta CDR3 regions was performed using RNA transcripts as template. HTBI primers were used for first-round RT-PCR of the TCR CDR3. TCRdb processed the multiplex PCR reads anew with MiXCR; each CDR3 protein has one entry. Of 250,000 to 400,000 distinct CDR3 sequences listed, roughly an eighth were seen once; the top ten hold about 37%. The sequencing input was blood. The source is a woman aged 40-49 years with Graves' ophthalmopathy.

The chain has TRBV29-1 and TRBJ2-1; a possible D gene is TRBD1 (6 bases). V lost 4 bases, J lost 9 bases, and 19 bases lay in between. CDR3 length: 14 amino acids. Germline-derived CDR1 and CDR2 are SQVTM and ANQGSEA. Written as DNA, the CDR3 is TGCAGCGTTGCAGGGGTCAATGCGCATAGTGAGCAGTTCTTC. Encoded protein: CSVAGVNAHSEQFF.

At least ten counts were recorded for this clonotype. The rearrangement joins TRBV12-3 or TRBV12-4 to TRBJ2-5; possibly TRBD1 for D (6 bases). Trimming shortened V by 5 bases and J by 2 bases, and 12 bases separated the two germline ends. The length of the CDR3 is 14 residues. The CDR3 nucleotides read TGTGCCAGCAGTATCAGAGGACAGCAAGAGACCCAGTACTTC. Protein sequence: CASSIRGQQETQYF.

This clonotype was recorded many times. This chain joins TRBV20-1 and TRBJ2-5, with 7 nucleotides matching TRBD2. The germline V gene encodes CDR1 DFQATT and CDR2 SNEGSKA (reference sequence). The CDR3 is 15 residues long. Unmatched junction bases numbered 6, after V lost 0 bases and J lost 2 bases. The CDR3 sequence: CSARDAGRAQETQYF. The CDR3, as DNA: TGCAGTGCTAGAGATGCGGGGAGGGCACAAGAGACCCAGTACTTC.

There are many counts of this clonotype. This rearrangement joins TRBV6-2 or TRBV6-3 to TRBJ2-5, with D hard to call. Between the trimmed V and J ends, which lost 7 bases and 2 bases, there was a span of 8 bases. The CDR3 totals 12 residues. CDR1 and CDR2 (germline): MNHEY, SVGEGT. The CDR3 bases are TGTGCCAGCACCGAAAGACAAGAGACCCAGTACTTC. It codes for CASTERQETQYF.

This clonotype was found many times. The CDR3 DNA reads as TGTGCCAGCAGCTTTTTAGCGGGGCCCTACAATGAGCAGTTCTTC. It codes for CASSFLAGPYNEQFF. The chain employs TRBV11-3 and TRBJ2-1; 8 bases map to TRBD2. Germline loops: CDR1 SGHNT, CDR2 YENEEA. The J segment lost 2 bases and the V segment lost 3 bases, leaving 3 bases of the junction unmatched. The CDR3 loop spans 15 amino acids. Full variable domain (rest looked up from reference TRBV11-3 and TRBJ2-1): EAGVVQSPRYKIIEKKQPVAFWCNPISGHNTLYWYLQNLGQGPELLIRYENEEAVDDSQLPKDRFSAERLKGVDSTLKIQPAELGDSAVYLCASSFLAGPYNEQFFGPGTRLTVL.

There are a few counts of this clonotype. The chain joins TRBV7-8 to TRBJ1-1, with TRBD1 as a possible D gene (6 bases). The germline gives CDR1 SGHVS, CDR2 FQNEAQ. The CDR3 is 15 amino acids. Trimming took 0 bases from V and 4 from J, leaving 12 bases between them. CDR3 in DNA: TGTGCCAGCAGCTTAGCGGGTAGGGGGAGCACTGAAGCTTTCTTT. Protein sequence: CASSLAGRGSTEAFF. The full variable domain, in which reference TRBV7-8 and TRBJ1-1 provide the parts outside the CDR3, is GAGVSQSPRYKVAKRGQDVALRCDPISGHVSLFWYQQALGQGPEFLTYFQNEAQLDKSGLPSDRFFAERPEGSVSTLKIQRTQQEDSAVYLCASSLAGRGSTEAFFGQGTRLTVV.

This clonotype has only one observation. The chain couples TRBV4-2 to TRBJ2-2, with D perhaps assigned TRBD1 or TRBD2 (5 bases each). CDR1 is LGHNA, CDR2 YNFKEQ, per germline. Trimming cost V 1 base and J 7 bases, with 13 bases left between them. CDR3 size: 15 residues. The CDR3 DNA reads TGTGCCAGCAGCCAAGGGGTCCGAGGGGTCGGGGAGCTGTTTTTT. This encodes CASSQGVRGVGELFF.

The sample holds many counts of this clonotype. V gene TRBV28 combines with J gene TRBJ2-1, with TRBD2 identical over 11 bases. V gave up 2 bases and J gave up 9 bases; unmatched junction bases: 9. Germline CDR1 is MDHEN and CDR2 is SYDVKM. CDR3 size: 16 residues. DNA for the CDR3: TGTGCCAGCAGTTTAATCCTAGCGGGAGGTTCGGGTGAGCAGTTCTTC. Amino acid sequence: CASSLILAGGSGEQFF.

In its sample, this clonotype was seen many times. The rearrangement joins TRBV10-2 to TRBJ1-1; D is perhaps TRBD1 (6 bases). Germline loops: CDR1 WSHSY, CDR2 SAAADI. This CDR3 region has 12 residues. Trimming stripped 7 bases from V and 4 bases from J, with 10 bases between. Here the CDR3 reads CASTGVGTEAFF. In nucleotides, the CDR3 is TGCGCCAGCACAGGGGTAGGCACTGAAGCTTTCTTT.

This clonotype was counted at least ten times. V is TRBV12-3 or TRBV12-4 and J is TRBJ1-5, with 8 bases fitting TRBD1. This CDR3 contains 13 residues. V shed 5 bases, J shed 6 bases, and the junction held 3 bases outside the gene matches. The DNA for the CDR3 is TGTGCCAGCAGTCAGGGGGCTAGTCAGCCCCAGCATTTT. This translates into CASSQGASQPQHF.

This clonotype was seen repeatedly, ten times or more. The chain combines TRBV20-1 with TRBJ2-2; maybe TRBD1 (5 bases). The germline V gene encodes CDR1 DFQATT and CDR2 SNEGSKA (reference sequence). This CDR3 contains 12 residues. With 3 bases removed from V and 7 bases from J, the gap between germline ends came to 9 bases. The CDR3: CSASRGFGELFF. In DNA form, the CDR3 reads TGCAGTGCTAGTAGGGGTTTCGGGGAGCTGTTTTTT.

This clonotype has ten or more counts. This chain connects TRBV9 to TRBJ2-7; D is unresolved. The germline V gene has CDR1 SGDLS and CDR2 YYNGEE. Trimming took 2 bases from V and 2 from J, leaving 11 bases between them. The CDR3 has 14 residues. The CDR3 coding sequence is TGTGCCAGCAGCGTTCGGCCTCGAACCTACGAGCAGTACTTC. Residues: CASSVRPRTYEQYF.

Remarks on this clonotype: A read error is possible here, since a much larger clone lies one base away. This chain uses TRBV7-9 with TRBJ2-7, with 15 nucleotides matching TRBD2. Germline loops: CDR1 SEHNR, CDR2 FQNEAQ (reference sequence). The CDR3 loop spans 20 amino acids. The V segment lost 7 bases and the J segment 3 bases; nucleotides outside the gene matches: 19. The CDR3 region is CASNLNRRTSGRAFDYEQYF. In DNA, the CDR3 is TGTGCCAGCAATTTAAATCGCCGGACTAGCGGGAGGGCCTTTGACTACGAGCAGTACTTC.

Many counts were recorded for this clonotype. This chain links TRBV27 with TRBJ1-2, with a possible D match to TRBD1 (6 bases). V gave up 0 bases and J gave up 2 bases, with 16 bases separating them. Per the germline V gene, CDR1 is MNHEY and CDR2 is SMNVEV (reference sequence). CDR3 size: 17 residues. The chain's CDR3 is CASSLSAGTIRNYGYTF. Written as DNA, the CDR3 is TGTGCCAGCAGTTTATCGGCAGGGACAATTCGAAACTATGGCTACACCTTC.

Turning to this clonotype: This may come from a read error, since a much larger clone is one base off. The chain combines TRBV6-2 or TRBV6-3 with TRBJ2-7; 9 bases align to TRBD1. The germline gives CDR1 MNHEY, CDR2 SVGEGT. This CDR3 comprises 14 residues. V dropped 4 bases and J dropped 2; count of bases not matched to a gene: 3. The chain's CDR3 is CASSWDRATYEQYV. CDR3 DNA sequence: TGTGCCAGCAGTTGGGACAGGGCGACCTACGAGCAGTACGTC.

This clonotype was observed many times. The J gene is TRBJ2-3, the V gene TRBV20-1; 8 nucleotides match TRBD2. The CDR3 contains 14 residues. The germline CDR1 and CDR2 sequences are DFQATT and SNEGSKA (reference sequence). Trimming removed 0 bases from V and 3 bases from J; junction bases left unmatched: 2. DNA of the CDR3: TGCAGTGCTAGAGATCCTAGCGGGACAGATACGCAGTATTTT. This sequence encodes CSARDPSGTDTQYF.

The CDR3 is CASSLDLRRPGNTIYF. As DNA, the CDR3 is TGTGCCAGCAGCTTAGATCTCCGAAGGCCTGGAAACACCATATATTTT. This sequence joins TRBV11-3 and TRBJ1-3, with D uncertain. Germline CDR1 reads SGHNT; CDR2 reads YENEEA. The V gene lost 0 bases and the J gene lost 2 bases, with 11 bases spanning the gap. The CDR3 covers 16 residues. Complete variable domain (other parts from reference TRBV11-3 and TRBJ1-3): EAGVVQSPRYKIIEKKQPVAFWCNPISGHNTLYWYLQNLGQGPELLIRYENEEAVDDSQLPKDRFSAERLKGVDSTLKIQPAELGDSAVYLCASSLDLRRPGNTIYFGEGSWLTVV.

In this sample, this clonotype turned up many times. The chain employs TRBV20-1 and TRBJ2-1; 7 bases are shared with TRBD2. This CDR3 comprises 14 residues. Germline lookup yields CDR1 DFQATT and CDR2 SNEGSKA (reference sequence). J was trimmed by 4 bases and V by 0 bases; bases with no gene match: 3. The CDR3: CSARDGSGYNEQFF. As DNA, the CDR3 is TGCAGTGCTAGAGATGGTAGCGGGTACAATGAGCAGTTCTTC.